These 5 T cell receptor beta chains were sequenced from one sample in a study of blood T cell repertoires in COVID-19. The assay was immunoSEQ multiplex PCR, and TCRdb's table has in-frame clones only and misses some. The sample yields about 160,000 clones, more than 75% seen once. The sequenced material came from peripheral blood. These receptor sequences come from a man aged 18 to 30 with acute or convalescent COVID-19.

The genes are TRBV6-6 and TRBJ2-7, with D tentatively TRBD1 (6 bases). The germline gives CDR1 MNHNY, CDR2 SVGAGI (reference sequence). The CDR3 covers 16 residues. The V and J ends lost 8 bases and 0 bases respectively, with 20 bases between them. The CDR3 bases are TGTGCCAGCGTTGCCGCCGATAAGGGACACTCCTACGAGCAGTACTTC. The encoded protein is CASVAADKGHSYEQYF.

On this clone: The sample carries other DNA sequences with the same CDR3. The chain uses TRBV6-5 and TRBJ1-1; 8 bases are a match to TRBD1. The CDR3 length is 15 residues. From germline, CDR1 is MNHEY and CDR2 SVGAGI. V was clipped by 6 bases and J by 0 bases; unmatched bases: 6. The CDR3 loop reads CASSYRGFMNTEAFF. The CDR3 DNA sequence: TGTGCCAGCAGCTACAGGGGGTTCATGAACACTGAAGCTTTCTTT.

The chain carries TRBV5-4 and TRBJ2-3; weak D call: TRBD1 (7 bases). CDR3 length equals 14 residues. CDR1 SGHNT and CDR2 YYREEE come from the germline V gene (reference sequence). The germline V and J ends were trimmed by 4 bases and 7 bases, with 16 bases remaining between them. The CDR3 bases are TGTGCCAGCAGCCACGGACAGGAGGGTAATACGCAGTATTTT. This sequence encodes CASSHGQEGNTQYF.

This chain's CDR3 is CASSRQGVDLPQHF. The CDR3 DNA sequence: TGTGCCAGCTCAAGACAGGGAGTCGATCTGCCCCAGCATTTT. This chain links TRBV18 with TRBJ1-5; 7 nucleotides line up with TRBD1. Germline assignment: CDR1 KGHSH and CDR2 LQKENI. With V trimmed by 5 bases and J by 9 bases, 10 bases remained unmatched. The CDR3 extends over 14 amino acids.

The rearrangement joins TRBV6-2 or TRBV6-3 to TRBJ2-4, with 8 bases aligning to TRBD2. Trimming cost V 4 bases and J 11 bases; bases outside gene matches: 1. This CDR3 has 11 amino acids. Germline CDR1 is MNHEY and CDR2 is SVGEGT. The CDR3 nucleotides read TGTGCCAGCAGTTCGGGACTAGTTCAGTACTTC. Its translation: CASSSGLVQYF.